The TCR beta chain described here comes from a study of shared clonotypes between healthy human individuals. Sequenced by immunoSEQ multiplex PCR; TCRdb stores in-frame clones only, minus some. The sample has nearly 2 million clones, just under 95% seen once. CD45RO-negative, CCR7-positively selected cells formed the naive CD8 fraction, excluding terminally differentiated effector memory CD45RA+ cells. The germline CDR1 and CDR2 sequences are MNHEY and SVGAGI. Trimming took off 6 bases at V and 1 base at J, with 14 bases between the two ends. The CDR3 contains 15 residues. A single count supports this clone.

The receptor was derived from a man aged 18-30 years in good health. This chain joins TRBV6-5 and TRBJ2-3; the D call may be TRBD1 or TRBD2 (6 bases each). The specimen was naive CD8+ T cells sorted from blood. The CDR3 DNA reads as TGTGCCAGCAGCCCCTGGGGGGCTGGCACAGATACGCAGTATTTT. Residues: CASSPWGAGTDTQYF.